Presented here are 15 T cell receptor beta chains from one specimen sequenced in a study of blood T cell repertoires in COVID-19. Sequencing used immunoSEQ multiplex PCR; TCRdb keeps in-frame clones, though not all of them. The data show roughly 120,000 clones, with more than 75% seen just once and about 4% held by the top ten. Sequenced material: peripheral blood. The receptors shown here come from a man over 45 with active COVID-19.

The chain employs TRBV7-2 and TRBJ2-1, with 8 bases matching TRBD2. CDR1 is SGHTA and CDR2 is FQGNSA in the germline V gene. The junction had 2 bases not matched to a gene; V was cut back by 0 bases and J by 4 bases. The CDR3 is 15 residues long. Here the CDR3 DNA reads TGTGCCAGCAGCTTAGCACTAGCGGCATACAATGAGCAGTTCTTC. This encodes CASSLALAAYNEQFF.

This sequence joins TRBV19 and TRBJ1-2, with D hard to call. Trimming removed 4 bases at V and 4 bases at J, with 10 bases between. In germline, CDR1 is LNHDA, CDR2 SQIVND (reference sequence). The CDR3 sequence is 13 residues long. CDR3 sequence (DNA): TGTGCCAGTAGTAGTCGTCGGTCCTATGGCTACACCTTC. Protein: CASSSRRSYGYTF. The complete variable domain, with remaining parts taken from reference TRBV19 and TRBJ1-2, reads DGGITQSPKYLFRKEGQNVTLSCEQNLNHDAMYWYRQDPGQGLRLIYYSQIVNDFQKGDIAEGYSVSREKKESFPLTVTSAQKNPTAFYLCASSSRRSYGYTFGSGTRLTVV.

The chain uses TRBV7-3 and TRBJ2-7, with a possible D match to TRBD1 (6 bases). Germline CDR1 SGHTA, CDR2 FQGTGA. Deletions cut 5 bases from V and 1 base from J, with 12 bases between. This CDR3 spans 14 amino acids. CDR3 DNA sequence: TGTGCCAGCAGCCAACAACAGGGTTCCTACGAGCAGTACTTC. Protein sequence: CASSQQQGSYEQYF.

This chain links TRBV7-8 with TRBJ2-1; 8 bases map to TRBD2. The J segment lost 0 bases and the V segment lost 3 bases, leaving 4 bases of the junction unmatched. CDR1 and CDR2 from the germline V gene are SGHVS and FQNEAQ. The CDR3 is 16 residues long. CDR3 bases: TGTGCCAGCAGCTTGCAGCGGGGGAGCTCCTACAATGAGCAGTTCTTC. This sequence encodes CASSLQRGSSYNEQFF.

V usage is TRBV5-1 and J usage is TRBJ2-2; 7 positions match TRBD2. Germline V CDR1 and CDR2: SGHRS, YFSETQ. After removal of 0 bases from V and 5 bases from J, the junction contained 4 bases not matched to a gene. The CDR3 extends over 15 amino acids. The CDR3 spells CASSLAQRGTGELFF. The CDR3 nucleotides read TGCGCCAGCAGCTTGGCCCAGCGGGGAACCGGGGAGCTGTTTTTT.

The J gene is TRBJ1-5, the V gene TRBV19; the D gene is possibly TRBD1 (5 bases). The CDR3 sequence is 15 residues long. Germline CDR1 LNHDA, CDR2 SQIVND (reference sequence). Between the trimmed V and J ends, which lost 6 bases and 1 base, there was a span of 13 bases. CDR3 DNA: TGTGCCAGTAGATGGGGGGAAGGGAGCAATCAGCCCCAGCATTTT. This gives the protein CASRWGEGSNQPQHF.

The J gene is TRBJ2-7, the V gene TRBV5-4; 7 positions agree with TRBD2. The CDR3 has 14 amino acids. Germline CDR1 SGHNT, CDR2 YYREEE (reference sequence). V lost 5 bases and J lost 1; bases outside the gene matches: 6. CDR3 sequence reads: CASSPSGKSYEQYV. CDR3 DNA sequence: TGTGCCAGCAGTCCAAGCGGGAAGTCCTACGAGCAGTACGTC.

Regarding this clone: Other nucleotide sequences in the sample specify the same CDR3. The chain couples TRBV7-3 to TRBJ1-1; the match to TRBD1 covers 7 bases. Germline V gene data show CDR1 as SGHTA and CDR2 as FQGTGA. The junction had 8 bases not matched to a gene; V was cut back by 4 bases and J by 0 bases. The CDR3 contains 16 residues. CDR3 sequence: CASSSSPTGVNTEAFF. The CDR3 nucleotides read TGTGCCAGCAGCTCCTCACCTACAGGGGTGAACACTGAAGCTTTCTTT.

The genes are TRBV9 and TRBJ1-4; D not certain. CDR1 SGDLS and CDR2 YYNGEE come from the germline V gene. V was clipped by 0 bases and J by 5 bases, with 8 bases between them. CDR3 length: 14 residues. CDR3 amino acids: CASSVGVQNEKLFF. The CDR3 DNA sequence: TGTGCCAGCAGCGTAGGGGTACAGAATGAAAAACTGTTTTTT.

V and J are TRBV6-5 and TRBJ2-2, with 7 bases identical to TRBD1. The germline CDR1 and CDR2 sequences are MNHEY and SVGAGI. Unmatched junction bases numbered 6, after V lost 2 bases and J lost 9 bases. The CDR3 length is 14 residues. The CDR3 DNA follows: TGTGCCAGCAGTTACGACAGGGTGGGGTGGGAGCTGTTTTTT. Its protein is CASSYDRVGWELFF.

The chain combines TRBV18 with TRBJ1-2; 9 bases are shared with TRBD1. CDR1 KGHSH and CDR2 LQKENI come from the germline V gene. The ends lost 3 bases at V and 6 bases at J; junction bases unmatched: 2. CDR3 length: 13 amino acids. The CDR3 sequence is CASSPGTGNGYTF. The CDR3 bases are TGTGCCAGCTCACCTGGGACAGGGAATGGCTACACCTTC.

This clone appeared once. The V and J genes are TRBV30 and TRBJ1-1, with a tentative D call TRBD1 (5 bases). Trimming took 2 bases from V and 4 from J, leaving 11 bases between them. Germline V lookup: CDR1 GTSNPN, CDR2 SVGIG (reference sequence). The CDR3 covers 13 residues. The CDR3 DNA reads TGTGCCTGGAGTAAAGGCACAGGCACTGAAGCTTTCTTT. The encoded protein is CAWSKGTGTEAFF.

This chain connects TRBV10-3 to TRBJ1-2, with D possibly being TRBD1 (6 bases). V was shortened by 7 bases and J by 2 bases, with 14 bases between the two germline ends. Germline loops: CDR1 ENHRY, CDR2 SYGVKD. This CDR3 is 14 amino acids long. The CDR3 bases are TGTGCCATCAAAATAGACGGACAGAACTATGGCTACACCTTC. Translation gives CAIKIDGQNYGYTF.

The chain carries TRBV18 and TRBJ2-3; 7 bases map to TRBD1. V lost 2 bases to trimming and J lost 4 bases; unmatched junction nucleotides: 3. This CDR3 contains 14 residues. Per germline, CDR1 KGHSH and CDR2 LQKENI. Written as DNA, the CDR3 is TGTGCCAGCTCACCAACAGGGACAGCAGATACGCAGTATTTT. It specifies CASSPTGTADTQYF.

This chain uses TRBV6-2 or TRBV6-3 with TRBJ2-1; TRBD2 agrees at 7 bases. The germline V gene has CDR1 MNHEY and CDR2 SVGEGT. This CDR3 is 17 amino acids long. V lost 6 bases, J lost 0 bases, and 11 bases stayed unmatched. Written as DNA, the CDR3 is TGTGCCAGCAGCCCATCCTTGCTAGCGGCCTCCTACAATGAGCAGTTCTTC. This codes for CASSPSLLAASYNEQFF.